The clone carrying this T cell receptor (beta chain) was observed a handful of times. The antigen is unknown. This specimen comes from a study of beta chain features in type 1 diabetes. Study-level findings and limits: HLA effects on TCRB rearrangement stayed unresolved here. In every one of the four CD4+ subsets, TCRB CDR3s were moderately but significantly shorter in Type 1 diabetes patients.

Reverse transcription of all isolated RNA meant that expressed TCRB transcripts were sequenced. Here immunoSEQ multiplex PCR was the method, and the copy in TCRdb shows in-frame clones only, minus some. The sample has about 340,000 clones, 13% seen once; the top ten hold roughly 0.015%. The V gene's germline CDR1 is LNHNV and CDR2 YYDKDF (reference sequence). CDR3 size: 17 residues. V was pared by 1 base and J by 7 bases, with 13 bases of the junction left unmatched. It was via CD45RO/CCR7/CD25/CD127/CD95/CD27 that CD4+ naive, central memory, regulatory and stem cell-like memory cells were sorted. Post-sort purity exceeded 95% for all sorted populations.

The chain links TRBV15 to TRBJ2-1, with TRBD1 matching over 7 bases. Source material: naive CD4+ T cells from blood. This clonotype originated in a young woman with type 1 diabetes. The CDR3 nucleotides read TGTGCCACCAGCAGAGGACCTTCGACAGGGAAAGAAAATGAGCAGTTCTTC. Its translation: CATSRGPSTGKENEQFF. The full variable domain, in which reference TRBV15 and TRBJ2-1 provide the parts outside the CDR3, is DAMVIQNPRYQVTQFGKPVTLSCSQTLNHNVMYWYQQKSSQAPKLLFHYYDKDFNNEADTPDNFQSRRPNTSFCFLDIRSPGLGDTAMYLCATSRGPSTGKENEQFFGPGTRLTVL.